Only one count was recorded for the clone carrying this TCR beta chain. The antigen remains undetermined. These data belong to a study of OX40 agonist ivuxolimab in advanced cancers. Findings and limits, study-wide: CD8+ T cells averaged more expanded clones than CD4+.

The ends were cut back, 7 bases at V and 0 bases at J, with 7 bases in the middle. Germline V lookup: CDR1 LNHDA, CDR2 SQIVND (reference sequence). CDR3 length: 13 residues. TCRdb's copy holds only in-frame clones and misses some; the assay was immunoSEQ multiplex PCR. The data show fewer than 85,000 clones, around 86% seen once. This sample comprised CD4+ or CD8+ T cells sorted from blood, obtained in a trial of the OX40 agonist ivuxolimab. The chain joins TRBV19 to TRBJ1-5; D remains unclear. The sequence came from an adult with an advanced solid tumor such as melanoma, head and neck, liver or kidney cancer. In DNA form, the CDR3 reads TGTGCCAGTAAGGAGATTAGCAATCAGCCCCAGCATTTT. It yields the protein CASKEISNQPQHF.